Below are 4 T cell receptor beta chains sequenced from a single sample in a study of blood T cell repertoires in COVID-19. Some clones are missing from TCRdb's copy, which holds only in-frame ones; the method was immunoSEQ multiplex PCR. The data show about 80,000 clones, around 85% seen once. The sequencing input was peripheral blood. The source of these receptors is a woman of 80 years or more with active or convalescent COVID-19.

The rearrangement joins TRBV3-1 (or the pseudogene TRBV3-2) to TRBJ2-1; TRBD2 agrees at 12 bases. Losses at the gene ends were 1 base for V and 2 bases for J; bases not matched to a gene: 3. Germline CDR1 and CDR2: LGHDT and YNNKEL (reference sequence). The CDR3 is 17 residues long. The CDR3 DNA sequence: TGTGCCAGCAGCCAAGCGGCTAGCGGGGGGGCCTACAATGAGCAGTTCTTC. Encoded protein: CASSQAASGGAYNEQFF.

CDR3 in amino acids: CASSFPNRGPHTGELFF. Here the CDR3 DNA reads TGTGCCAGCAGTTTTCCAAACAGGGGGCCCCACACCGGGGAGCTGTTTTTT. V usage is TRBV6-2 or TRBV6-3 and J usage is TRBJ2-2; 9 bases line up with TRBD1. Germline lookup yields CDR1 MNHEY and CDR2 SVGEGT. V lost 4 bases, J lost 3 bases, and 9 bases stayed unmatched. The CDR3 runs 17 residues.

The J gene is TRBJ1-6, the V gene TRBV9, with D uncertain. Deletions cut 5 bases from V and 10 bases from J, with 16 bases between. The CDR3 is made up of 14 amino acids. CDR1 and CDR2 from the germline V gene are SGDLS and YYNGEE. CDR3: CASRERLEGSPLHF. The CDR3 DNA reads TGTGCCAGCAGAGAGCGGCTTGAGGGATCACCCCTCCACTTT.

This chain links TRBV27 with TRBJ1-1; tentative D call: TRBD1 (5 bases). The CDR3 sequence is 15 residues long. Looked up from germline, CDR1 is MNHEY and CDR2 is SMNVEV (reference sequence). The ends were cut back, 0 bases at V and 5 bases at J, with 13 bases in the middle. The CDR3 loop is CASSLSNWGATEAFF. The CDR3 nucleotides are TGTGCCAGCAGTTTATCGAACTGGGGCGCGACTGAAGCTTTCTTT.